Detailed here is one T cell receptor (beta chain). Its antigen is not identified. The data derive from a study of vaccination and CD4 T cells after COVID-19. Across the whole study: Cultures designated as controls were supplied with a CEFX pool, an HIV-1 Nef pool, or no peptide. Study results and limitations: Among those convalescent, a median about 85% of reactive clones emerged solely post-vaccination.

Treatment: approximately nine-day PBMC culture with coronavirus spike peptide pools or control peptides (ViraFEST assay). Sequenced with the Oncomine TCR Beta short-read assay was DNA taken from cultured CD4+ T cells. TCRdb reprocessed the PCR reads via MiXCR and lists one record per CDR3 protein. Among approximately 24,000 distinct CDR3 sequences listed, about 39% were seen once. Looked up from germline, CDR1 is MDHEN and CDR2 is SYDVKM. The CDR3 totals 15 residues. The junction had 7 bases not matched to a gene; V was cut back by 7 bases and J by 4 bases. The clonotype comes from a human donor who had recovered from COVID-19. The rearrangement joins TRBV28 to TRBJ2-7; 13 bases fit TRBD2. Sample: CD4+ T cells from blood, cultured in vitro. CDR3 coding DNA: TGTGCCAGCACCCCAAGACTAGCGGGAGGTTACGAGCAGTACTTC. The encoded protein is CASTPRLAGGYEQYF.